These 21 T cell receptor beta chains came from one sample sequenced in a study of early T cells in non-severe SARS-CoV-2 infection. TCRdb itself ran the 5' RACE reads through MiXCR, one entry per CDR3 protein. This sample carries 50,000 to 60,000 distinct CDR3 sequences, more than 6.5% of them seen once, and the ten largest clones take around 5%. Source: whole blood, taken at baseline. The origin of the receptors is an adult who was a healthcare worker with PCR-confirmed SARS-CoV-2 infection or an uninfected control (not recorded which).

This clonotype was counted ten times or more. The CDR3: CASRTGILGNTIYF. In DNA, the CDR3 is TGTGCCAGCAGGACAGGGATTCTCGGAAACACCATATATTTT. This chain uses TRBV6-5 with TRBJ1-3; 7 bases are shared with TRBD1. The CDR3 covers 14 residues. Germline CDR1 reads MNHEY; CDR2 reads SVGAGI. The trim removed 6 bases at V and 4 bases at J, leaving 6 bases unmatched.

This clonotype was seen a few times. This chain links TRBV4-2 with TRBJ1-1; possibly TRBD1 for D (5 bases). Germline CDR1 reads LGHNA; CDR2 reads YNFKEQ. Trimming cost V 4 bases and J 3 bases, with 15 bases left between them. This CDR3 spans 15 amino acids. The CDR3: CASSPRGGTDTEAFF. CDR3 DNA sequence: TGTGCCAGCAGCCCCCGGGGGGGGACGGACACTGAAGCTTTCTTT.

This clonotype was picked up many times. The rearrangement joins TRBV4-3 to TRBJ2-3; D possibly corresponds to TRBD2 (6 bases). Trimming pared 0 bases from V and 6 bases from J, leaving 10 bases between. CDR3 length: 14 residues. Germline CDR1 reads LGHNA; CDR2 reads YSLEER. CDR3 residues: CASSQDASEDTQYF. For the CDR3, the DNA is TGCGCCAGCAGCCAAGATGCTAGCGAGGATACGCAGTATTTT.

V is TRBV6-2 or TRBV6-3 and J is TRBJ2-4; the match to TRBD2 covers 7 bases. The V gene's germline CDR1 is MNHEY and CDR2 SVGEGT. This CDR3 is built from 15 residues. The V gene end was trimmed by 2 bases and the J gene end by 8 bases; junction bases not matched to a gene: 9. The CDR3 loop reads CASSYRSSGRDIQYF. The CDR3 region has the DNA TGTGCCAGCAGTTACAGGTCTAGCGGTAGAGACATTCAGTACTTC.

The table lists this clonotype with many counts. This CDR3 reads CASSRSQWDEKLFF. CDR3 bases: TGTGCCAGCAGCCGGTCCCAGTGGGATGAAAAACTGTTTTTT. The rearrangement links TRBV7-2 to TRBJ1-4; D gene ambiguous. The CDR3 totals 14 residues. Trimming removed 5 bases from V and 6 bases from J, with 13 bases in between. Per the germline V gene, CDR1 is SGHTA and CDR2 is FQGNSA.

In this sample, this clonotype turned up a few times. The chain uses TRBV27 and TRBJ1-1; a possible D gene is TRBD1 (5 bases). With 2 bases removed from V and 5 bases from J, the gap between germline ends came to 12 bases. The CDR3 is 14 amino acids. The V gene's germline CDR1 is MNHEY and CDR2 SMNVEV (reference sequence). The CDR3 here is CASSLSRGGTEAFF. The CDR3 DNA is TGTGCCAGCAGTTTAAGTAGGGGAGGAACTGAAGCTTTCTTT.

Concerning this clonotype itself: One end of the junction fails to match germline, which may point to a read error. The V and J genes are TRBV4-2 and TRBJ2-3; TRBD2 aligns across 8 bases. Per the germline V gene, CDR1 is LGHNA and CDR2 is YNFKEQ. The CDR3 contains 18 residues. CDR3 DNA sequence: TGTGCCAGCAGCCAAAACCCCTTCACTAGCGGACGCACAGATACGCAGAATTTT. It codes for CASSQNPFTSGRTDTQNF.

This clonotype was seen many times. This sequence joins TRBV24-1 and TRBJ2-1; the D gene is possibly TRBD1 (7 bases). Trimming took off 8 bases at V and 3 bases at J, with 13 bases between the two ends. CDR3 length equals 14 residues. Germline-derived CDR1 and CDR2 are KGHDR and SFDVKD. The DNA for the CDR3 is TGTGCCACCACCCCAGGGGGAGGCTACAATGAGCAGTTCTTC. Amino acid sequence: CATTPGGGYNEQFF.

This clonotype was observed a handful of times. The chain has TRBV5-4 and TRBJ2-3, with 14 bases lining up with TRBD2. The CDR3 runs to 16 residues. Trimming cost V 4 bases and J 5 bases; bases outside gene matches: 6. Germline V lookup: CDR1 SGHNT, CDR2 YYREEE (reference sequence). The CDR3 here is CASSATSGGAVDTQYF. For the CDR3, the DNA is TGTGCCAGCAGCGCGACTAGCGGGGGGGCCGTAGATACGCAGTATTTT.

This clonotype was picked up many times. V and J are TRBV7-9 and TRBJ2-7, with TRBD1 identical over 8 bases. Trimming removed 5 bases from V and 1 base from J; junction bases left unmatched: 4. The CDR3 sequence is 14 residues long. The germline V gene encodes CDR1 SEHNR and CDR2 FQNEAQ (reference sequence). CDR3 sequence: CASSDRDRSYEQYF. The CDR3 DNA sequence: TGTGCCAGCAGCGACCGGGACAGGTCCTACGAGCAGTACTTC.

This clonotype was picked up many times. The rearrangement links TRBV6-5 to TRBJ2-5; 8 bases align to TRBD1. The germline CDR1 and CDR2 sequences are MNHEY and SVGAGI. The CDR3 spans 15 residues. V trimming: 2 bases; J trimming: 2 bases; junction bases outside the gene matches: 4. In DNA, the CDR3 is TGTGCCAGCAGTTACACCCGGACAGGGCAAGAGACCCAGTACTTC. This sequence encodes CASSYTRTGQETQYF.

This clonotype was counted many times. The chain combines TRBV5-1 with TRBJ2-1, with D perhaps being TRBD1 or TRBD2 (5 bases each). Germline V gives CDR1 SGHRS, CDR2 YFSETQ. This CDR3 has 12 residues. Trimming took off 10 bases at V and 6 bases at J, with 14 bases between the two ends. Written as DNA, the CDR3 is TGCGCCTCCCGGGGCGCGTTCAATGAGCAGTTCTTC. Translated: CASRGAFNEQFF. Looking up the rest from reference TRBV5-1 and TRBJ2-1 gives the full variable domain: KAGVTQTPRYLIKTRGQQVTLSCSPISGHRSVSWYQQTPGQGLQFLFEYFSETQRNKGNFPGRFSGRQFSNSRSEMNVSTLELGDSALYLCASRGAFNEQFFGPGTRLTVL.

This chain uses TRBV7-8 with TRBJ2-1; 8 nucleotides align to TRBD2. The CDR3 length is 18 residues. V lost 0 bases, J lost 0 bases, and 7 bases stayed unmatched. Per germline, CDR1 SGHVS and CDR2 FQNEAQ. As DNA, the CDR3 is TGTGCCAGCAGCTTAGCGGGAAGCGGGACTAGCTCCTACAATGAGCAGTTCTTC. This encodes CASSLAGSGTSSYNEQFF.

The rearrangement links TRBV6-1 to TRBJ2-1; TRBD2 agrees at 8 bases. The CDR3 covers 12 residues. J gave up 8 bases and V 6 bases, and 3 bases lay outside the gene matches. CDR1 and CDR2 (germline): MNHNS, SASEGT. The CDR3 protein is CASRAGGYEQFF. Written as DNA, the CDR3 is TGTGCCAGCAGGGCGGGGGGCTATGAGCAGTTCTTC.

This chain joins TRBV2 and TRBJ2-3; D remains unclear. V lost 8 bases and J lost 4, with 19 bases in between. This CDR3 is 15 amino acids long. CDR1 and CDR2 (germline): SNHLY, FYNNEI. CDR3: CASPKEWVGPDTQYF. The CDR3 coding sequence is TGTGCCAGCCCCAAGGAGTGGGTCGGCCCAGATACGCAGTATTTT. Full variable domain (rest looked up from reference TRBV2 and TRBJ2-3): EPEVTQTPSHQVTQMGQEVILRCVPISNHLYFYWYRQILGQKVEFLVSFYNNEISEKSEIFDDQFSVERPDGSNFTLKIRSTKLEDSAMYFCASPKEWVGPDTQYFGPGTRLTVL.

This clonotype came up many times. The CDR3 loop reads CASSSLAANEQFF. CDR3 nucleotides: TGTGCCAGCAGTAGTCTAGCGGCCAATGAGCAGTTCTTC. The chain recombines TRBV6-6 with TRBJ2-1, with 7 positions matching TRBD2. CDR1 MNHNY and CDR2 SVGAGI come from the germline V gene (reference sequence). Trimming at V came to 5 bases and at J to 6 bases, leaving 4 bases not matched to a gene. CDR3 length: 13 amino acids.

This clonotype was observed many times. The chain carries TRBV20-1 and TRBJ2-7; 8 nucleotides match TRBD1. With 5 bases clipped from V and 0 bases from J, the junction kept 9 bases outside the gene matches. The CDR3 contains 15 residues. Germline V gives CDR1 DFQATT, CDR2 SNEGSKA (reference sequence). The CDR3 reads CSAPRGQTPSYEQYF. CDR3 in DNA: TGCAGTGCTCCCAGGGGGCAGACACCCTCCTACGAGCAGTACTTC.

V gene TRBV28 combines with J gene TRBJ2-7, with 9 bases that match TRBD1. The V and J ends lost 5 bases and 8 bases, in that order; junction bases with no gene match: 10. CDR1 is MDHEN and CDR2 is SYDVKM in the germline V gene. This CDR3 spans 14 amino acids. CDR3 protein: CASSPGTGRVQQYF. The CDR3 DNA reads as TGTGCCAGCAGTCCCGGGACAGGGCGGGTGCAGCAGTACTTC.

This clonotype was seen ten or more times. CDR3 sequence (DNA): TGTGCCATCGAGACTAGCGGGGGGAACAGCGAGCAGTTCTTC. Protein product: CAIETSGGNSEQFF. This chain joins TRBV6-2 or TRBV6-3 and TRBJ2-1; 13 bases match TRBD2. The V segment lost 10 bases and the J segment 10 bases; nucleotides outside the gene matches: 10. Germline CDR1 and CDR2: MNHEY and SVGEGT. This CDR3 has 14 amino acids.

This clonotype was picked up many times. CDR3: CSAREVGSPLHF. DNA for the CDR3: TGCAGTGCTAGGGAGGTGGGATCACCCCTCCACTTT. The chain carries TRBV20-1 and TRBJ1-6; D is uncertain. Germline V gene data show CDR1 as DFQATT and CDR2 as SNEGSKA (reference sequence). Between the trimmed V and J ends, which lost 3 bases and 10 bases, there was a span of 10 bases. This CDR3 comprises 12 residues.

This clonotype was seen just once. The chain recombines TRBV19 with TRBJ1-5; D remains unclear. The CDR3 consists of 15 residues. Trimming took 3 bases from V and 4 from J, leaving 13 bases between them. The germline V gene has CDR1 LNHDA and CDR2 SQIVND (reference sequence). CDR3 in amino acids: CASSIPGRANQPQHF. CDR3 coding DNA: TGTGCCAGTAGTATCCCCGGGAGGGCAAATCAGCCCCAGCATTTT. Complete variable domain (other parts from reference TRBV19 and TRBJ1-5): DGGITQSPKYLFRKEGQNVTLSCEQNLNHDAMYWYRQDPGQGLRLIYYSQIVNDFQKGDIAEGYSVSREKKESFPLTVTSAQKNPTAFYLCASSIPGRANQPQHFGDGTRLSIL.